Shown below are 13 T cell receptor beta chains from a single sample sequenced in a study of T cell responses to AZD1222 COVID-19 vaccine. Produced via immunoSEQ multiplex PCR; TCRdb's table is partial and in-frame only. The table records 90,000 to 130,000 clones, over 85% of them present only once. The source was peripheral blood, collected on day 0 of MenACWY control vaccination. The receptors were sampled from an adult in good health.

CDR3 in amino acids: CASSLRAGGRNEQFF. Written as DNA, the CDR3 is TGTGCCAGCAGTTTGCGAGCGGGGGGGCGGAATGAGCAGTTCTTC. The rearrangement joins TRBV27 to TRBJ2-1, with 10 bases matching TRBD2. Germline V gives CDR1 MNHEY, CDR2 SMNVEV (reference sequence). V shed 3 bases and J 7 bases; nucleotides not matched to a gene: 6. There are 15 residues in the CDR3.

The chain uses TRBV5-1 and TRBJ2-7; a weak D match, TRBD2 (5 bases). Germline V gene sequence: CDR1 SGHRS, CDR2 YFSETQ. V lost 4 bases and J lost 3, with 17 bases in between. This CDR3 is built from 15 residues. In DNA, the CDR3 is TGCGCCAGCAGCCAGGACGGGGATACATACTACGAGCAGTACTTC. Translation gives CASSQDGDTYYEQYF.

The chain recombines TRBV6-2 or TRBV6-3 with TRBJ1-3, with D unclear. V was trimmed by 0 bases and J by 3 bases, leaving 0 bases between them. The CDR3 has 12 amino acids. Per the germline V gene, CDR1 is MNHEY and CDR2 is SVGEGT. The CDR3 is CASSYSGNTIYF. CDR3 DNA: TGTGCCAGCAGTTACTCTGGAAACACCATATATTTT.

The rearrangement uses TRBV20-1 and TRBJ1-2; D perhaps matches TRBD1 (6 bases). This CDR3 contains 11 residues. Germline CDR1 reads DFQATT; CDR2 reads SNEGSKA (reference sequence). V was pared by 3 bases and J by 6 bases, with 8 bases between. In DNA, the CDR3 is TGCAGTGCTAGTAGACAGGATGGCTACACCTTC. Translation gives CSASRQDGYTF.

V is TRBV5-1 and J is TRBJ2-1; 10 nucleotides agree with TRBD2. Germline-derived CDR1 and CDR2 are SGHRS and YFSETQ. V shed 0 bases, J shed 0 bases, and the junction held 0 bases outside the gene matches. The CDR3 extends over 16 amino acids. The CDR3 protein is CASSLVAGGSYNEQFF. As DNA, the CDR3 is TGCGCCAGCAGCTTGGTAGCGGGGGGCTCCTACAATGAGCAGTTCTTC.

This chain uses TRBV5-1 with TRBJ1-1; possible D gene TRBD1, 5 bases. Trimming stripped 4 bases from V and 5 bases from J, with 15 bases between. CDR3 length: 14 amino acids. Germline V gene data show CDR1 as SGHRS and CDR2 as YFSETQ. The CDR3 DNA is TGCGCCAGCAGCCAGGGTGGGCAGATTACTGAAGCTTTCTTT. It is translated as CASSQGGQITEAFF.

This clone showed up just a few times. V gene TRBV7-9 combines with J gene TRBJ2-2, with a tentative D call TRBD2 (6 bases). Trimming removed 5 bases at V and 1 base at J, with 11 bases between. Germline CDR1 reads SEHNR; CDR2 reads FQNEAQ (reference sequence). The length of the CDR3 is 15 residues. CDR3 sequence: CASSPSGRNTGELFF. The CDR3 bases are TGTGCCAGCAGCCCGAGCGGGCGGAACACCGGGGAGCTGTTTTTT.

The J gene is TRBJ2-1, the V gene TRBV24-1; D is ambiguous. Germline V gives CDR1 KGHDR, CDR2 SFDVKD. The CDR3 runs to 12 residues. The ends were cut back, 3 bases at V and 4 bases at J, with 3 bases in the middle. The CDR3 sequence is CATSDKYNEQFF. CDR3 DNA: TGTGCCACCAGTGATAAATACAATGAGCAGTTCTTC.

The CDR3 reads CASNRDEGQPQHF. The CDR3 DNA reads as TGTGCCAGCAATAGGGACGAAGGACAGCCCCAGCATTTT. The chain couples TRBV12-3 or TRBV12-4 to TRBJ1-5; D might be TRBD1 (5 bases). The CDR3 is 13 residues long. V lost 7 bases to trimming and J lost 7 bases, with 14 bases between them.

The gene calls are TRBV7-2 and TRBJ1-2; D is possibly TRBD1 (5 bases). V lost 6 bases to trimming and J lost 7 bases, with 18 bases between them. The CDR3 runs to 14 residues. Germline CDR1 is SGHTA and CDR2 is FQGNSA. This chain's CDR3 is CASSDRDPLAGYTF. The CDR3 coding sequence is TGTGCCAGCAGTGACCGGGACCCCCTCGCTGGCTACACCTTC. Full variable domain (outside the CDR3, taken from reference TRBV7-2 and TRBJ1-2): GAGVSQSPSNKVTEKGKDVELRCDPISGHTALYWYRQSLGQGLEFLIYFQGNSAPDKSGLPSDRFSAERTGGSVSTLTIQRTQQEDSAVYLCASSDRDPLAGYTFGSGTRLTVV.

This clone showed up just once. For the CDR3, the DNA is TGTGCCAGCAGGCCACACCCCTCCTACGAGCAGTACTTC. Translating gives CASRPHPSYEQYF. This sequence joins TRBV2 and TRBJ2-7; D gene ambiguous. In germline, CDR1 is SNHLY, CDR2 FYNNEI. This CDR3 comprises 13 residues. Trimming took 6 bases from V and 0 from J, leaving 9 bases between them.

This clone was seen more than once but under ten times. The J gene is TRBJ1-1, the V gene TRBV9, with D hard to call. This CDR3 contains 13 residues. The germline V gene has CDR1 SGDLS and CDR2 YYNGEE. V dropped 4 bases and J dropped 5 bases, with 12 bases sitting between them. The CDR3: CASSSHLGTEAFF. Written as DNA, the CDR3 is TGTGCCAGCAGCTCTCATTTGGGGACTGAAGCTTTCTTT.

CDR3 DNA sequence: TGCAGCGTTGATCAGGGGGCTTACGAGCAGTACTTC. Protein product: CSVDQGAYEQYF. The chain employs TRBV29-1 and TRBJ2-7, with 8 bases lining up with TRBD1. The CDR3 totals 12 residues. Germline V gives CDR1 SQVTM, CDR2 ANQGSEA. J lost 4 bases, V lost 3 bases, and 2 bases had no gene match.